Given below is one TCR beta chain in context. The data were obtained in a study of low-dose radiotherapy and immunotherapy resistance in tumors. Across the study: Cyclophosphamide infusions of 200 mg/m2 came every two weeks, one day before radiation-immunotherapy. Aspirin was administered orally at 300 mg daily for four cycles, commencing on cycle 1 day 1.

CDR3 size: 15 residues. J gave up 2 bases and V 4 bases, and 6 bases lay outside the gene matches. Germline loops: CDR1 SGHRS, CDR2 YFSETQ. Primers used for first-strand cDNA, a TRAV- and TRBV-specific set, covered both alpha and beta chains. TCR amplification ran 20 PCR cycles using constant-region and V-primer adapter primers. TCRdb reanalysed the reads using MiXCR and keeps one entry per CDR3 protein. This table holds about 15,000 distinct CDR3 sequences, about half found once. The chain carries TRBV5-1 and TRBJ2-7; the match to TRBD2 covers 10 bases. This receptor was taken from a human donor with advanced metastatic prostate, ovarian, gallbladder or colorectal cancer (not recorded which). This table probably holds off-target reads from a library built for another chain. The CDR3: CASSPSGREAYEQYF. Here the CDR3 DNA reads TGCGCCAGCAGCCCTAGCGGGAGAGAGGCCTACGAGCAGTACTTC.